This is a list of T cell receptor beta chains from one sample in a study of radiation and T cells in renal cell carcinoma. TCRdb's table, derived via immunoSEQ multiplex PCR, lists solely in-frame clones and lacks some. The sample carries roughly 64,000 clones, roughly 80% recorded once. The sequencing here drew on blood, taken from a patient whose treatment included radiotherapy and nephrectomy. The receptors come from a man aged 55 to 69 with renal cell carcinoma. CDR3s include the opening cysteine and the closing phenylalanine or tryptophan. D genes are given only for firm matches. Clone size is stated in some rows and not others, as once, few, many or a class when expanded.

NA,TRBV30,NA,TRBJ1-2,CACGIGGDYGYTF,TGTGCCTGCGGAATCGGTGGGGATTATGGCTACACCTTC
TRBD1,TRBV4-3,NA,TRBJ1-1,CASSPQGAGGNTEAFF,TGCGCCAGCAGCCCACAGGGGGCCGGTGGAAACACTGAAGCTTTCTTT
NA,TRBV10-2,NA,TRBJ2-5,CASRALRGPGETQYF,TGCGCCAGCAGAGCGTTGCGGGGGCCCGGAGAGACCCAGTACTTC
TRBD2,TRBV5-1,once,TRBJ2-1,CASSASSSGSSYNEQFF,TGCGCCAGCAGCGCCTCCTCTAGCGGGAGCTCCTACAATGAGCAGTTCTTC
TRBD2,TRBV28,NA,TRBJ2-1,CASSPPGLADYSSYNEQFF,TGTGCCAGCAGTCCCCCGGGACTAGCGGATTACAGCTCCTACAATGAGCAGTTCTTC
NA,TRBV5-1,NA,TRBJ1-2,CASSLRGDYGYTF,TGCGCCAGCAGCTTACGAGGGGACTATGGCTACACCTTC
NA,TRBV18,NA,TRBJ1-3,CASSWTDSGNTIYF,TGTGCCAGCTCGTGGACGGACTCTGGAAACACCATATATTTT
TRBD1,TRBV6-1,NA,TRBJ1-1,CASYRGLNTEAFF,TGTGCCAGCTACAGGGGTCTGAACACTGAAGCTTTCTTT
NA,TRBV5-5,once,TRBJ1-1,CASTRGGGNTEAFF,TGTGCCAGCACCCGAGGGGGAGGGAACACTGAAGCTTTCTTT
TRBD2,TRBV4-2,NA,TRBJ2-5,CASSLVSGADQETQYF,TGTGCCAGCAGCTTGGTTAGCGGGGCCGATCAAGAGACCCAGTACTTC
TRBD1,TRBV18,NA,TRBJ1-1,CASSSPDRGLTEAFF,TGTGCCAGCTCATCCCCCGACAGGGGGCTCACTGAAGCTTTCTTT
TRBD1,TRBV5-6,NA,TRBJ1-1,CASSSPVTGRPEAFF,TGTGCCAGCAGCTCGCCGGTGACAGGGAGACCTGAAGCTTTCTTT